The 26 T cell receptor beta chains listed next were all sequenced from one sample in a study of blood T cell repertoires in COVID-19. The method was immunoSEQ multiplex PCR; TCRdb's version includes in-frame clones alone and lacks a portion of them. The sample yields roughly 400,000 clones, 80% to 90% seen once. Material: PBMCs or T cells enriched from blood (not recorded which). These receptors all stem from a young man who had recovered from COVID-19.

A single count supports this clone. The V and J genes are TRBV11-2 and TRBJ2-1; 9 positions agree with TRBD2. The CDR3 sequence is 13 residues long. V trimming: 8 bases; J trimming: 4 bases; junction bases outside the gene matches: 3. Germline V CDR1 and CDR2: SGHAT, FQNNGV. DNA for the CDR3: TGTGCCAGCGGCGGGGGGGGATACAATGAGCAGTTCTTC. Translation: CASGGGGYNEQFF. The whole variable domain, remainder taken from reference TRBV11-2 and TRBJ2-1, is EAGVAQSPRYKIIEKRQSVAFWCNPISGHATLYWYQQILGQGPKLLIQFQNNGVVDDSQLPKDRFSAERLKGVDSTLKIQPAKLEDSAVYLCASGGGGYNEQFFGPGTRLTVL.

Details on this clone: Relative to the germline gene, one junction end is altered; a read error may explain this. V and J are TRBV25-1 and TRBJ1-6; the D gene is possibly TRBD1 (5 bases). CDR1 MGHDK and CDR2 SYGVNS come from the germline V gene. The CDR3 length is 16 residues. As DNA, the CDR3 is TGTGCCAGCAGCGCAGGGTGGGGCTCCTATAATTCATCCCTCCACTTT. This gives the protein CASSAGWGSYNSSLHF.

This clone was seen only once. The chain couples TRBV28 to TRBJ1-2; D is unresolved. The CDR3 consists of 15 residues. V lost 2 bases to trimming and J lost 2 bases, with 12 bases between them. Germline V CDR1 and CDR2: MDHEN, SYDVKM. CDR3 DNA sequence: TGTGCCAGCAGTTTAAATAGCGGGGAGAACTATGGCTACACCTTC. It translates to CASSLNSGENYGYTF.

About this clone: Within the sample, other DNA sequences also encode this same CDR3. The gene calls are TRBV28 and TRBJ2-7; D possibly corresponds to TRBD2 (5 bases). V shed 2 bases and J shed 3 bases, with 5 bases lying between them. Per the germline V gene, CDR1 is MDHEN and CDR2 is SYDVKM. The CDR3 covers 12 residues. DNA of the CDR3: TGTGCCAGCAGTTTAGGGAGCTACGAGCAGTACTTC. Translating it yields CASSLGSYEQYF.

The rearrangement joins TRBV7-9 to TRBJ1-3; tentative D call: TRBD1 (5 bases). Trimming removed 1 base from V and 3 bases from J, with 22 bases in between. The CDR3 runs to 19 residues. CDR1 is SEHNR and CDR2 is FQNEAQ in the germline V gene (reference sequence). CDR3 sequence: CASSLGFFGREDRGNTIYF. CDR3 DNA: TGTGCCAGCAGCTTAGGATTTTTCGGCAGGGAAGATCGTGGAAACACCATATATTTT.

The chain is built from TRBV19 and TRBJ1-3, with D possibly matching TRBD1 (6 bases). From germline, CDR1 is LNHDA and CDR2 SQIVND (reference sequence). The germline V and J ends were trimmed by 7 bases and 4 bases, with 14 bases remaining between them. This CDR3 region has 14 residues. The CDR3 sequence is CASNDRTGGNTIYF. The CDR3 DNA reads as TGTGCCAGTAACGATCGTACAGGGGGAAACACCATATATTTT.

The chain has TRBV6-1 and TRBJ2-7, with 11 bases that match TRBD2. Germline CDR1 and CDR2: MNHNS and SASEGT. This CDR3 spans 16 amino acids. V lost 3 bases and J lost 5; bases outside the gene matches: 9. The CDR3: CASSETPLAGVNEQYF. As DNA, the CDR3 is TGTGCCAGCAGTGAGACTCCACTAGCGGGAGTTAACGAGCAGTACTTC.

The chain employs TRBV4-1 and TRBJ2-7, with D unresolved. The CDR3 length is 15 residues. V lost 8 bases and J 5 bases, leaving 22 bases between the germline ends. Germline CDR1 is MGHRA and CDR2 is YSYEKL. The CDR3, as DNA: TGCGCCAGCTCCTCCATCCCTGCGGTGTCCCACGAGCAGTACTTC. Protein: CASSSIPAVSHEQYF.

The chain is built from TRBV10-3 and TRBJ2-7; 9 bases map to TRBD1. The CDR3 runs 14 residues. After removal of 5 bases from V and 5 bases from J, the junction contained 7 bases not matched to a gene. CDR1 is ENHRY and CDR2 is SYGVKD in the germline V gene. The chain's CDR3 is CAISPGQGAHEQYF. CDR3 sequence (DNA): TGTGCCATCAGTCCGGGACAGGGAGCCCACGAGCAGTACTTC.

The chain carries TRBV29-1 and TRBJ2-3; D remains ambiguous. The CDR3 loop spans 14 amino acids. V lost 2 bases to trimming and J lost 1 base, with 10 bases between them. Germline V gene lookup returns CDR1 SQVTM and CDR2 ANQGSEA. CDR3 loop: CSVEFPPGTDTQYF. The CDR3 DNA is TGCAGCGTTGAATTTCCCCCGGGCACAGATACGCAGTATTTT.

The chain's CDR3 is CASTFVGGSQSNEKLFF. CDR3 coding DNA: TGTGCCAGCACTTTTGTCGGAGGCAGTCAGTCTAATGAAAAACTGTTTTTT. The chain carries TRBV28 and TRBJ1-4; D gene ambiguous. The V gene lost 7 bases and the J gene lost 3 bases, with 21 bases spanning the gap. In germline, CDR1 is MDHEN, CDR2 SYDVKM. The CDR3 is 17 residues long.

The chain combines TRBV30 with TRBJ2-5; 7 nucleotides match TRBD2. Trimming took 5 bases from V and 5 from J; bases not matched to a gene: 5. Per the germline V gene, CDR1 is GTSNPN and CDR2 is SVGIG (reference sequence). The CDR3 extends over 12 amino acids. CDR3 loop: CAWARGEETQYF. The CDR3 bases are TGTGCCTGGGCTCGGGGGGAGGAGACCCAGTACTTC.

The table lists this clone with a few counts. The chain links TRBV5-1 to TRBJ2-1, with 8 bases fitting TRBD2. In germline, CDR1 is SGHRS, CDR2 YFSETQ. The CDR3 runs 15 residues. Trimming cost V 4 bases and J 4 bases; bases outside gene matches: 7. The CDR3 loop reads CASSGSSGSYNEQFF. For the CDR3, the DNA is TGCGCCAGCAGCGGGTCAAGCGGGAGTTACAATGAGCAGTTCTTC.

This chain links TRBV5-1 with TRBJ2-2; D remains unclear. The CDR3 has 16 residues. V was trimmed by 0 bases and J by 1 base, leaving 10 bases between them. Germline V gives CDR1 SGHRS, CDR2 YFSETQ. The CDR3 region is CASSLGVTGNTGELFF. The CDR3 nucleotides read TGCGCCAGCAGCTTGGGTGTGACGGGGAACACCGGGGAGCTGTTTTTT.

The chain joins TRBV19 to TRBJ2-2; D call uncertain. Trimming left V 3 bases short and J 7 bases short, with 12 bases between. Germline V CDR1 and CDR2: LNHDA, SQIVND (reference sequence). The CDR3 has 14 amino acids. The DNA for the CDR3 is TGTGCCAGTAGTATGATACCGATCAGCGGGGAGCTGTTTTTT. Its protein product is CASSMIPISGELFF.

V usage is TRBV11-3 and J usage is TRBJ2-7; 8 nucleotides agree with TRBD2. Germline assignment: CDR1 SGHNT and CDR2 YENEEA. CDR3 length: 13 amino acids. Germline trimming cut 3 bases from V and 6 bases from J; bases unmatched to any gene: 4. The CDR3 loop is CASSFRAGAEQYF. The CDR3 nucleotides are TGTGCCAGCAGCTTCAGAGCGGGAGCCGAGCAGTACTTC. Drawing the rest from reference TRBV11-3 and TRBJ2-7, the complete variable domain is EAGVVQSPRYKIIEKKQPVAFWCNPISGHNTLYWYLQNLGQGPELLIRYENEEAVDDSQLPKDRFSAERLKGVDSTLKIQPAELGDSAVYLCASSFRAGAEQYFGPGTRLTVT.

The chain's CDR3 is CASSLVRGGSSYNEQFF. Written as DNA, the CDR3 is TGCGCCAGCAGCTTGGTTCGTGGCGGGAGCTCCTACAATGAGCAGTTCTTC. The J gene is TRBJ2-1, the V gene TRBV5-1; TRBD2 aligns across 7 bases. The CDR3 covers 17 residues. Germline CDR1 SGHRS, CDR2 YFSETQ. The V gene end was trimmed by 0 bases and the J gene end by 0 bases; junction bases not matched to a gene: 6.

The rearrangement joins TRBV7-2 to TRBJ2-7; 7 bases are a match to TRBD2. The J segment lost 2 bases and the V segment lost 5 bases, leaving 15 bases of the junction unmatched. This CDR3 comprises 17 residues. Germline V CDR1 and CDR2: SGHTA, FQGNSA. For the CDR3, the DNA is TGTGCCAGCAGCCCGCAGTACTCCGTGGGACTAACCTACGAGCAGTACTTC. Encoded protein: CASSPQYSVGLTYEQYF.

The gene calls are TRBV24-1 and TRBJ1-5; D perhaps matches TRBD1 (5 bases). The germline V gene encodes CDR1 KGHDR and CDR2 SFDVKD. V lost 3 bases and J lost 0, with 17 bases in between. The CDR3 length is 18 residues. CDR3 bases: TGTGCCACCAGTGATCCGGGGGTCTCGGGCTATAGCAATCAGCCCCAGCATTTT. Protein: CATSDPGVSGYSNQPQHF.

The chain uses TRBV11-3 and TRBJ2-7; tentative D call: TRBD2 (5 bases). This CDR3 contains 13 residues. The germline CDR1 and CDR2 sequences are SGHNT and YENEEA. Trimming took off 5 bases at V and 6 bases at J, with 14 bases between the two ends. CDR3 in DNA: TGTGCCAGCAGCCCTTCACCTGGAGGCGAGCAGTACTTC. Its protein is CASSPSPGGEQYF.

V usage is TRBV12-5 and J usage is TRBJ2-5; 9 nucleotides match TRBD2. The ends lost 2 bases at V and 4 bases at J; junction bases unmatched: 17. CDR3 length: 19 amino acids. Per the germline V gene, CDR1 is LGHNT and CDR2 is FRNRAP. The CDR3 sequence is CASGLFASGAPQVSETQYF. The CDR3 nucleotides are TGTGCTAGTGGTTTGTTCGCTAGCGGGGCCCCCCAGGTGTCAGAGACCCAGTACTTC.

The chain employs TRBV10-2 and TRBJ2-5; tentatively, D is TRBD2 (6 bases). The germline V gene encodes CDR1 WSHSY and CDR2 SAAADI. The CDR3 covers 13 residues. The germline V and J ends were trimmed by 6 bases and 1 base, with 9 bases remaining between them. For the CDR3, the DNA is TGCGCCAGCAGGGGTAGCGGCCAAGAGACCCAGTACTTC. This encodes CASRGSGQETQYF.

This sequence joins TRBV9 and TRBJ2-1, with TRBD2 identical over 7 bases. Germline assignment: CDR1 SGDLS and CDR2 YYNGEE. Trimming at V came to 3 bases and at J to 9 bases, leaving 6 bases not matched to a gene. The CDR3 has 13 residues. The CDR3 coding sequence is TGTGCCAGCAGCGCACGACTAGCAAGTGAGCAGTTCTTC. It translates to CASSARLASEQFF. Complete variable domain (other parts from reference TRBV9 and TRBJ2-1): DSGVTQTPKHLITATGQRVTLRCSPRSGDLSVYWYQQSLDQGLQFLIQYYNGEERAKGNILERFSAQQFPDLHSELNLSSLELGDSALYFCASSARLASEQFFGPGTRLTVL.

The V and J genes are TRBV18 and TRBJ2-1; TRBD2 is a possible D gene (5 bases). The germline V and J ends were trimmed by 0 bases and 10 bases, with 16 bases remaining between them. Germline values: CDR1 KGHSH, CDR2 LQKENI. The CDR3 contains 15 residues. The CDR3 coding sequence is TGTGCCAGCTCACCACCGGGAGACGGGTTTAGGGAGCAGTTCTTC. Amino acid sequence: CASSPPGDGFREQFF.

The J gene is TRBJ2-2, the V gene TRBV5-1; 7 nucleotides agree with TRBD2. The V gene's germline CDR1 is SGHRS and CDR2 YFSETQ. V lost 5 bases, J lost 5 bases, and 6 bases stayed unmatched. This CDR3 has 14 amino acids. The CDR3 region has the DNA TGCGCCAGCAGGTCTCTAGCGGTTACCGGGGAGCTGTTTTTT. Translating it yields CASRSLAVTGELFF. Variable domain in full (rest from reference TRBV5-1 and TRBJ2-2): KAGVTQTPRYLIKTRGQQVTLSCSPISGHRSVSWYQQTPGQGLQFLFEYFSETQRNKGNFPGRFSGRQFSNSRSEMNVSTLELGDSALYLCASRSLAVTGELFFGEGSRLTVL.

The genes are TRBV2 and TRBJ2-5; TRBD2 agrees at 11 bases. The CDR3 totals 14 residues. V dropped 4 bases and J dropped 5; count of bases not matched to a gene: 3. The germline CDR1 and CDR2 sequences are SNHLY and FYNNEI. CDR3 in amino acids: CASSASGGKETQYF. The CDR3 DNA reads TGTGCCAGCAGTGCTAGCGGGGGGAAGGAGACCCAGTACTTC.